These 21 T cell receptor beta chains were all obtained from the same sample, sequenced in a study of glioma-infiltrating T cells after dendritic cell vaccination (dated by TCRdb to 2015 to 2016). Preparation of the library involved the immunoSEQ multiplex PCR assay. TCRdb carries this immuneACCESS record with in-frame sequences only. Its versions omit some clonotypes, under half of them owing to an unresolved V gene in the studies checked, with the rest unexplained. The sample has 95,000 to 110,000 clones on record, approximately 80% of them singletons. More than 10% of the sample comes from the top ten. Specimen: blood, collected before dendritic cell vaccination. These receptors were collected from a human donor with glioblastoma.

The rearrangement links TRBV4-2 to TRBJ2-3; 9 bases match TRBD2. The CDR3 is 18 amino acids. With 0 bases clipped from V and 3 bases from J, the junction kept 10 bases outside the gene matches. Germline V gene data show CDR1 as LGHNA and CDR2 as YNFKEQ. This chain's CDR3 is CASSQDRGSGGRTDTQYF. As DNA, the CDR3 is TGTGCCAGCAGCCAAGATAGGGGAAGCGGGGGGAGGACAGATACGCAGTATTTT.

V is TRBV4-1 and J is TRBJ2-1, with TRBD1 matching 8 bases. The germline gives CDR1 MGHRA, CDR2 YSYEKL. The V gene end was trimmed by 1 base and the J gene end by 6 bases; junction bases not matched to a gene: 11. This CDR3 region has 17 residues. The CDR3 DNA sequence: TGCGCCAGCAGCCAAGCTTGGACGGGACAGGTCTTCAATGAGCAGTTCTTC. Protein sequence: CASSQAWTGQVFNEQFF.

V gene TRBV19 combines with J gene TRBJ2-7; TRBD1 matches at 7 bases. The CDR3 consists of 15 residues. Trimming removed 3 bases from V and 0 bases from J; junction bases left unmatched: 5. CDR1 and CDR2 (germline): LNHDA, SQIVND (reference sequence). The CDR3 protein is CASSIIGDSSYEQYF. CDR3 bases: TGTGCCAGTAGTATTATCGGGGACAGCTCCTACGAGCAGTACTTC.

The chain couples TRBV9 to TRBJ2-5; TRBD2 agrees at 13 bases. J gave up 4 bases and V 0 bases, and 6 bases lay outside the gene matches. Looked up from germline, CDR1 is SGDLS and CDR2 is YYNGEE. The CDR3 loop spans 17 amino acids. The CDR3 DNA follows: TGTGCCAGCAGCGTAGAAACTAGCGGGGGGGCGATAGAGACCCAGTACTTC. This translates into CASSVETSGGAIETQYF.

The rearrangement joins TRBV4-1 to TRBJ1-2; a weak D match, TRBD1 (6 bases). The CDR3 totals 14 residues. V dropped 4 bases and J dropped 4 bases, with 13 bases sitting between them. Per germline, CDR1 MGHRA and CDR2 YSYEKL. CDR3 loop: CASSRTRTVYGYTF. The CDR3 coding sequence is TGCGCCAGCAGCCGGACCCGGACAGTCTATGGCTACACCTTC.

This rearrangement joins TRBV30 to TRBJ1-1; perhaps TRBD1 as D (5 bases). V was trimmed by 3 bases and J by 1 base, leaving 12 bases between them. This CDR3 has 14 amino acids. Per the germline V gene, CDR1 is GTSNPN and CDR2 is SVGIG (reference sequence). This CDR3 reads CAWSKSTENTEAFF. The CDR3 DNA is TGTGCCTGGAGCAAATCGACAGAGAACACTGAAGCTTTCTTT.

V and J are TRBV27 and TRBJ1-1; TRBD1 matches at 7 bases. The CDR3 has 13 amino acids. Losses at the gene ends were 2 bases for V and 10 bases for J; bases not matched to a gene: 7. CDR1 MNHEY and CDR2 SMNVEV come from the germline V gene (reference sequence). The CDR3 spells CASSLVTGFPAFF. The CDR3 DNA follows: TGTGCCAGCAGTTTAGTGACAGGGTTCCCAGCTTTCTTT.

The V gene is TRBV29-1, the J gene TRBJ1-1; 8 bases are a match to TRBD1. There are 15 residues in the CDR3. Germline CDR1 and CDR2: SQVTM and ANQGSEA. The J segment lost 3 bases and the V segment lost 4 bases, leaving 10 bases of the junction unmatched. CDR3 residues: CSVGQGPGGDTEAFF. The CDR3 nucleotides read TGCAGCGTTGGACAGGGGCCAGGAGGGGACACTGAAGCTTTCTTT.

This clone was recorded many times. The rearrangement links TRBV19 to TRBJ2-1; 9 positions agree with TRBD1. The V gene's germline CDR1 is LNHDA and CDR2 SQIVND (reference sequence). This CDR3 is 17 amino acids long. J lost 5 bases, V lost 3 bases, and 11 bases had no gene match. In DNA form, the CDR3 reads TGTGCCAGTAGTATCGGAGGGGGGACAGGGAGTGACAATGAGCAGTTCTTC. This gives the protein CASSIGGGTGSDNEQFF.

V usage is TRBV4-1 and J usage is TRBJ1-1; D is possibly TRBD1 (6 bases). The V gene lost 3 bases and the J gene lost 5 bases, with 16 bases spanning the gap. Germline values: CDR1 MGHRA, CDR2 YSYEKL. The CDR3 covers 15 residues. The CDR3 here is CASSQGGRGGTEAFF. In DNA, the CDR3 is TGCGCCAGCAGCCAGGGTGGCAGGGGTGGGACTGAAGCTTTCTTT.

In its sample, this clone was seen many times. The rearrangement joins TRBV11-3 to TRBJ1-3; D gene ambiguous. Trimming shortened V by 5 bases and J by 0 bases, and 11 bases separated the two germline ends. The germline V gene has CDR1 SGHNT and CDR2 YENEEA. The CDR3 is 15 residues long. DNA for the CDR3: TGTGCCAGCAGCCCGCAATCAGACTCTGGAAACACCATATATTTT. As protein: CASSPQSDSGNTIYF. The full variable domain, completed using reference TRBV11-3 and TRBJ1-3, is EAGVVQSPRYKIIEKKQPVAFWCNPISGHNTLYWYLQNLGQGPELLIRYENEEAVDDSQLPKDRFSAERLKGVDSTLKIQPAELGDSAVYLCASSPQSDSGNTIYFGEGSWLTVV.

The CDR3 DNA sequence: TGTGCCTGGGGGGACAGAAACTATGGCTACACCTTC. It yields the protein CAWGDRNYGYTF. The chain joins TRBV30 to TRBJ1-2; 7 bases are shared with TRBD1. This CDR3 spans 12 amino acids. V dropped 5 bases and J dropped 2; count of bases not matched to a gene: 2. Germline CDR1 and CDR2: GTSNPN and SVGIG (reference sequence).

This chain uses TRBV30 with TRBJ1-5, with D perhaps TRBD1 (6 bases). The CDR3 consists of 14 residues. In germline, CDR1 is GTSNPN, CDR2 SVGIG (reference sequence). The ends were cut back, 3 bases at V and 3 bases at J, with 12 bases in the middle. CDR3 in amino acids: CAWSPGQHNQPQHF. The CDR3 bases are TGTGCCTGGAGCCCGGGACAACACAATCAGCCCCAGCATTTT.

The rearrangement links TRBV4-2 to TRBJ1-2, with 7 nucleotides matching TRBD1. This CDR3 region has 20 residues. Germline lookup yields CDR1 LGHNA and CDR2 YNFKEQ. Germline trimming cut 0 bases from V and 0 bases from J; bases unmatched to any gene: 16. The CDR3, as DNA: TGTGCCAGCAGCCAAGAACACGTTTACACCGGGACAGCTCCTAACTATGGCTACACCTTC. Translation: CASSQEHVYTGTAPNYGYTF.

The V and J genes are TRBV11-2 and TRBJ2-7; 9 nucleotides align to TRBD1. Germline V lookup: CDR1 SGHAT, CDR2 FQNNGV. J was trimmed by 3 bases and V by 4 bases; bases with no gene match: 4. The CDR3 is made up of 14 amino acids. The CDR3 spells CASSSLTGGYEQYF. CDR3 in DNA: TGTGCCAGCAGCTCCCTGACAGGGGGCTACGAGCAGTACTTC.

V gene TRBV28 combines with J gene TRBJ1-6; D ambiguous. The CDR3 runs to 12 residues. The ends were cut back, 6 bases at V and 7 bases at J, with 7 bases in the middle. Germline CDR1 is MDHEN and CDR2 is SYDVKM. CDR3: CASRVENSPLHF. In DNA, the CDR3 is TGTGCCAGCAGAGTAGAGAATTCACCCCTCCACTTT. Combining the CDR3 with reference TRBV28 and TRBJ1-6 gives the whole variable domain DVKVTQSSRYLVKRTGEKVFLECVQDMDHENMFWYRQDPGLGLRLIYFSYDVKMKEKGDIPEGYSVSREKKERFSLILESASTNQTSMYLCASRVENSPLHFGNGTRLTVT.

The CDR3 DNA follows: TGTGCCAGCAGCTTTTCAGAACTACAGCCCCAGCATTTT. Translating gives CASSFSELQPQHF. J is TRBJ1-5 and V is TRBV5-8, with D unresolved. Germline V gene lookup returns CDR1 SGHTS and CDR2 YDEGEE. CDR3 size: 13 residues. V lost 2 bases and J 7 bases, leaving 10 bases between the germline ends.

The chain carries TRBV5-1 and TRBJ2-2, with 8 bases aligning to TRBD1. V lost 1 base and J lost 3; bases outside the gene matches: 2. CDR1 SGHRS and CDR2 YFSETQ come from the germline V gene. The CDR3 is 15 residues long. The CDR3 DNA reads TGCGCCAGCAGCTTGCAGGGGGCCGACACCGGGGAGCTGTTTTTT. Translating gives CASSLQGADTGELFF.

This clone has just one count. The chain joins TRBV4-1 to TRBJ1-2; possible D gene TRBD1, 6 bases. CDR1 is MGHRA, CDR2 YSYEKL, per germline. The CDR3 runs 15 residues. Trimming cost V 1 base and J 4 bases, with 13 bases left between them. CDR3 DNA sequence: TGCGCCAGCAGCCAAGGGCGAAGAGGGGGCTATGGCTACACCTTC. Translated, it gives CASSQGRRGGYGYTF.

V gene TRBV29-1 combines with J gene TRBJ1-2, with D possibly being TRBD1 (6 bases). The CDR3 consists of 15 residues. From germline, CDR1 is SQVTM and CDR2 ANQGSEA. V was clipped by 6 bases and J by 7 bases, with 24 bases between them. The CDR3 nucleotides read TGCAGCGTCGACACGAGGGGGAACAGGGAGGGTGGCTACACCTTC. It is translated as CSVDTRGNREGGYTF.

V usage is TRBV7-2 and J usage is TRBJ1-6; unclear D gene. CDR3 length: 11 amino acids. From germline, CDR1 is SGHTA and CDR2 FQGNSA. V was clipped by 3 bases and J by 19 bases, with 13 bases between them. CDR3 coding DNA: TGTGCCAGCAGCTTCTTGGAGGTGCTACACTTT. As protein: CASSFLEVLHF.